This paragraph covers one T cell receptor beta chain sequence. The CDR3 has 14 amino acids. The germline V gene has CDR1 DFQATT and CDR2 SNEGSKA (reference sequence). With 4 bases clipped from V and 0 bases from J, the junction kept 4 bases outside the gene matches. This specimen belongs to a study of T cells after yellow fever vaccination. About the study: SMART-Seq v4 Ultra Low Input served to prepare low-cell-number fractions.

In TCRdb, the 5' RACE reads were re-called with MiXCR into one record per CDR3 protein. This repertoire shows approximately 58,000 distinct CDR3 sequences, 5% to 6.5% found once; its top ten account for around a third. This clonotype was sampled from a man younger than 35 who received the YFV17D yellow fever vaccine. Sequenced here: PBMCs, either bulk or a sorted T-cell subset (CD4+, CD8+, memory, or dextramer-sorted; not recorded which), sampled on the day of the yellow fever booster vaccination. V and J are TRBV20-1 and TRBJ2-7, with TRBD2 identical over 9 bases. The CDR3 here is CSATRGGSSYEQYF. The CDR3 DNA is TGCAGTGCTACGCGGGGGGGGAGCTCCTACGAGCAGTACTTC.